The rows below give T cell receptor beta chains drawn from one sample of a study of early T cells in non-severe SARS-CoV-2 infection. Each CDR3 protein gets one entry after TCRdb re-called the 5' RACE reads with MiXCR. The data show some 30,000 distinct CDR3 sequences, with roughly 4.5% seen just once and about 6% held by the top ten. What was sequenced was whole blood. Every receptor here comes from an adult who was a healthcare worker with PCR-confirmed SARS-CoV-2 infection or an uninfected control (not recorded which). Both conserved end residues are part of each CDR3. D genes are given only for firm matches. The size entry is marked missing in some rows and otherwise reads once, few, many or a size class.

TRBV6-2/TRBV6-3	TRBJ2-4	14	-	-	CASSYRGDLGIQYF	TGTGCCAGCAGTTATAGGGGGGACTTGGGCATTCAGTACTTC
TRBV29-1	TRBJ2-7	14	TRBD1	-	CSVGWGTGAREQYF	TGCAGCGTTGGTTGGGGGACAGGGGCCCGCGAGCAGTACTTC
TRBV9	TRBJ1-2	15	-	few	CASSVGGTGRYGYTF	TGTGCCAGCAGCGTAGGTGGTACGGGGAGATATGGCTACACCTTC
TRBV24-1	TRBJ2-7	20	-	-	CATSGPAGVSGTKSSYEQYF	TGTGCCACCAGTGGCCCCGCTGGTGTCTCCGGGACAAAAAGCTCCTACGAGCAGTACTTC
TRBV10-2	TRBJ2-7	14	-	many	CASKFGGFPYEQYF	TGCGCCAGCAAGTTCGGGGGTTTTCCCTACGAGCAGTACTTC
TRBV5-1	TRBJ2-3	13	TRBD2	few	CASRPGTMSTQYF	TGCGCCAGCAGACCAGGGACTATGAGTACGCAGTATTTT
TRBV12-3/TRBV12-4	TRBJ1-4	13	-	few	CASTPGSSKKLFF	TGTGCCAGCACCCCGGGATCTTCTAAAAAACTGTTTTTT
TRBV3-2	TRBJ1-5	16	-	many	CASSQDWREGGQPQHF	TGTGCCAGCAGCCAAGATTGGAGGGAGGGTGGTCAGCCCCAGCATTTT
TRBV2	TRBJ2-5	13	-	many	CASSDGKTETQYF	TGTGCCAGCAGTGACGGCAAGACAGAGACCCAGTACTTC
TRBV12-5	TRBJ1-5	14	TRBD1	-	CASGLSGGIRPQHF	TGTGCTAGTGGTTTGTCAGGGGGGATTCGGCCCCAGCATTTT
TRBV25-1	TRBJ2-7	17	TRBD2	many	CASSEPAASGRRNEQYF	TGTGCCAGCAGTGAACCGGCGGCTAGCGGGAGGAGGAACGAGCAGTACTTC
TRBV7-3	TRBJ2-1	17	TRBD2	medium-sized	CASSLMGTSGSVNEQFF	TGTGCCAGCAGCTTAATGGGGACTAGCGGGAGTGTGAATGAGCAGTTCTTC
TRBV29-1	TRBJ2-5	13	-	-	CSVEVGAAETQYF	TGCAGCGTTGAGGTGGGGGCGGCGGAGACCCAGTACTTC
TRBV29-1	TRBJ2-3	15	TRBD2	many	CSVEGLAGGPDTQYF	TGCAGCGTTGAGGGACTAGCGGGAGGGCCTGATACGCAGTATTTT
TRBV7-2	TRBJ2-2	17	-	many	CASSLRAVQLNTGELFF	TGTGCCAGCAGCTTAAGAGCTGTTCAGCTAAACACCGGGGAGCTGTTTTTT
TRBV24-1	TRBJ1-5	14	-	few	CATSPSGWDQPQHF	TGTGCCACCTCGCCGTCGGGGTGGGATCAGCCCCAGCATTTT
TRBV20-1	TRBJ2-7	12	-	many	CSARGGPYEQYF	TGCAGTGCTAGGGGGGGGCCCTACGAGCAGTACTTC
TRBV20-1	TRBJ2-7	13	TRBD1	few	CSAVRQGSYEQYF	TGCAGTGCTGTTCGACAGGGGTCCTACGAGCAGTACTTC
TRBV7-9	TRBJ2-5	13	TRBD2	-	CASSLLAGQTQYF	TGTGCCAGCAGCTTACTAGCGGGTCAGACCCAGTACTTC
TRBV9	TRBJ1-3	12	TRBD1	many	CASSEVAGQIYF	TGTGCCAGCAGCGAGGTAGCGGGACAGATATATTTT
TRBV6-6	TRBJ1-4	17	TRBD1	many	CASSSLGQGLSWEKLFF	TGTGCCAGCAGTTCTCTCGGACAGGGTTTAAGTTGGGAAAAACTGTTTTTT
TRBV19	TRBJ1-5	18	TRBD1	many	CASSPGTGGFTWNQPQHF	TGTGCCAGTAGCCCCGGGACAGGGGGCTTCACGTGGAATCAGCCCCAGCATTTT
TRBV20-1	TRBJ2-2	15	-	many	CSAMGTRGEAGELFF	TGCAGTGCTATGGGGACCCGCGGCGAGGCCGGGGAGCTGTTTTTT
TRBV7-9	TRBJ2-3	15	TRBD1	many	CASSPGQGVTDTQYF	TGTGCCAGCAGCCCCGGACAGGGGGTTACAGATACGCAGTATTTT
TRBV15	TRBJ2-5	14	-	few	CATSREYGQETQYF	TGTGCCACCAGCAGAGAGTACGGCCAAGAGACCCAGTACTTC
TRBV6-6	TRBJ2-6	15	-	many	CASSQVGSGANVLTF	TGTGCCAGCAGTCAGGTTGGGTCTGGGGCCAACGTCCTGACTTTC
TRBV5-1	TRBJ2-2	14	-	few	CASRPGRNTGELFF	TGCGCCAGCAGGCCAGGGCGGAACACCGGGGAGCTGTTTTTT
TRBV12-3/TRBV12-4	TRBJ1-1	15	-	many	CASSLLRGGGTEAFF	TGTGCCAGCAGTTTACTTCGGGGAGGAGGCACTGAAGCTTTCTTT
TRBV28	TRBJ2-7	16	TRBD1	-	CASSLSGDRGRFEQYF	TGTGCCAGCAGTTTGTCCGGGGACAGGGGGCGCTTCGAGCAGTACTTC
TRBV9	TRBJ2-3	17	-	many	CASSVIGSSGPTDTQYF	TGTGCCAGCAGCGTAATTGGTTCCAGCGGCCCCACAGATACGCAGTATTTT
TRBV18	TRBJ1-5	15	-	few	CASSLHPYSNQPQHF	TGTGCCAGCTCACTCCACCCCTATAGCAATCAGCCCCAGCATTTT
TRBV4-2	TRBJ1-1	16	TRBD1	many	CASSQETGGFNTEAFF	TGTGCCAGCAGCCAAGAGACAGGGGGCTTCAACACTGAAGCTTTCTTT
TRBV6-6	TRBJ1-5	14	-	many	CASTPGRYNQPQHF	TGTGCCAGCACTCCGGGACGGTACAATCAGCCCCAGCATTTT
TRBV6-4	TRBJ2-1	15	TRBD2	many	CASSLAGNPYNEQFF	TGTGCCAGCAGTCTAGCGGGGAACCCCTACAATGAGCAGTTCTTC
TRBV7-6	TRBJ2-7	15	TRBD1	-	CASSPLGQGFAEQYF	TGTGCCAGCAGCCCCCTCGGACAGGGTTTCGCCGAGCAGTACTTC
TRBV10-3	TRBJ1-2	14	TRBD1	-	CAINSGQAVYGYTF	TGTGCCATCAACTCGGGACAGGCTGTCTATGGCTACACCTTC
TRBV11-2	TRBJ1-3	13	-	few	CASSARAGNTIYF	TGTGCCAGCAGCGCGAGAGCGGGAAACACCATATATTTT
TRBV18	TRBJ1-1	15	TRBD1	many	CASSSGQVGNTEAFF	TGTGCCAGCTCATCGGGACAGGTGGGGAACACTGAAGCTTTCTTT
TRBV7-3	TRBJ1-1	17	-	medium-sized	CASSLTLLGGLNTEAFF	TGTGCCAGCAGCTTAACGTTATTAGGGGGGCTGAACACTGAAGCTTTCTTT
TRBV4-3	TRBJ2-7	16	TRBD2	few	CASSQGVAGEDHEQYF	TGCGCCAGCAGCCAAGGTGTAGCGGGAGAGGACCACGAGCAGTACTTC
TRBV5-1	TRBJ2-7	15	-	few	CASSQVARGSYEQYF	TGCGCCAGCAGCCAGGTCGCCAGGGGAAGCTACGAGCAGTACTTC
TRBV9	TRBJ2-2	15	TRBD2	many	CASSVETGGTGELFF	TGTGCCAGCAGCGTAGAAACGGGGGGCACCGGGGAGCTGTTTTTT
TRBV29-1	TRBJ2-3	11	-	few	CSVEPVDTQYF	TGCAGCGTTGAACCGGTGGATACGCAGTATTTT
TRBV7-2	TRBJ2-3	15	-	few	CASSFTAGRTDTQYF	TGTGCCAGCAGTTTCACCGCGGGAAGAACAGATACGCAGTATTTT
TRBV19	TRBJ2-5	12	-	many	CASSIGRETQYF	TGTGCCAGTAGTATAGGACGAGAGACCCAGTACTTC
TRBV20-1	TRBJ2-3	17	-	-	CSARDHYRGARTDTQYF	TGCAGTGCTAGAGACCACTATCGCGGGGCCCGCACAGATACGCAGTATTTT
TRBV10-3	TRBJ2-3	15	-	many	CAISESVISADTQYF	TGTGCCATCAGTGAGTCCGTTATTAGTGCAGATACGCAGTATTTT
TRBV18	TRBJ2-3	15	-	few	CASSPGHGPTDTQYF	TGTGCCAGCTCACCCGGACACGGACCCACAGATACGCAGTATTTT
TRBV2	TRBJ2-7	14	TRBD1	few	CASSETGGTYEQYF	TGTGCCAGCAGTGAGACAGGGGGGACCTACGAGCAGTACTTC
TRBV7-2	TRBJ2-5	13	-	many	CASSLRQQETQYF	TGTGCCAGCAGCTTACGACAGCAAGAGACCCAGTACTTC
TRBV6-1	TRBJ2-7	18	TRBD2	many	CASSALAGGGRGAYEQYF	TGTGCCAGCAGTGCCCTAGCGGGAGGCGGGCGGGGCGCATACGAGCAGTACTTC
TRBV5-4	TRBJ2-7	17	TRBD2	-	CASSLELAGGSSYEQYF	TGTGCCAGCAGCTTAGAATTAGCGGGAGGCTCTTCCTACGAGCAGTACTTC
TRBV6-2/TRBV6-3	TRBJ2-7	12	-	many	CASSYSNVEQYF	TGTGCCAGCAGTTACTCGAATGTCGAGCAGTACTTC
TRBV24-1	TRBJ2-3	19	TRBD2	few	CATSDFHPWLAGGPDTQYF	TGTGCCACCAGTGATTTTCATCCGTGGCTAGCGGGAGGTCCAGATACGCAGTATTTT
TRBV3-1	TRBJ2-7	16	-	-	CASSPWSPGLSYEQYF	TGTGCCAGCAGCCCATGGTCGCCGGGGTTGTCCTACGAGCAGTACTTC
TRBV18	TRBJ1-2	13	-	many	CASSAGLEYGYTF	TGTGCCAGCTCAGCAGGGTTGGAATATGGCTACACCTTC
TRBV6-5	TRBJ2-1	16	-	many	CASRSSARSSYNEQFF	TGTGCCAGCAGGTCGAGCGCACGGAGCTCCTACAATGAGCAGTTCTTC
TRBV6-5	TRBJ1-5	13	-	many	CATAGSGYQPQHF	TGTGCCACCGCCGGGTCGGGCTATCAGCCCCAGCATTTT
TRBV5-6	TRBJ1-1	13	-	-	CASSFTANTEAFF	TGTGCCAGCAGCTTTACGGCGAACACTGAAGCTTTCTTT
TRBV6-4	TRBJ2-3	15	TRBD2	many	CASSVVAGDMDTQYF	TGTGCCAGCAGTGTTGTCGCGGGAGACATGGATACGCAGTATTTT